This TCR beta chain was found in a study of regulatory T cells in long-lasting Graves disease (dated by TCRdb to the early 2020s). Concerning the study at large: Persistent Graves' disease was defined as antithyroid drug treatment for over 5 years with persistently positive TSH receptor autoantibodies. In the clinical cohort, patients with persistent Graves' disease had used antithyroid drugs for an average of approximately eleven years. TCR sequencing covered about 13 persistent and 20 or so newly diagnosed Graves' disease patients, some 35 samples in total. Patients with persistent Graves' disease were compared with patients with newly diagnosed Graves' disease using TCR sequencing and RNA sequencing of peripheral blood. The study took place in China and was registered as a clinical trial.

The time point label, read with the paper, signifies: persistent/refractory GD, antithyroid drugs over 5 years with positive TRAb. For both TCR sequencing and RNA sequencing, RNA was extracted from PBMCs in TRIzol. The diagnosis of Graves' disease followed American Thyroid Association guidelines. Patients were recruited from an endocrinology department in Xi'an, China. Each patient gave 9 to 10 milliliters of peripheral blood, collected in an EDTA anticoagulant tube. PBMCs were isolated by Ficoll Paque Plus density gradient separation without further T cell sorting. An Agilent 2100 Bioanalyzer and agarose gel were used to assess RNA quality, and a NanoDrop 2000 was used to measure RNA concentration. Library construction relied on multiplex PCR. Sequencing relied on an Illumina HiSeq 4000. To build TCR beta libraries, CDR3 regions were amplified by Arm-PCR using iRepertoire HTBI primers. Gel purification was performed on PCR products prior to sequencing. The original methods were these. Gene usage analysis of CDR3 amino acid clonotypes used the approximately 62 TRBV and 14 to 15 TRBJ segments found across samples. COPE and FqMerger were used to merge filtered high-quality paired reads into contigs. Contigs were aligned with BLAST to IMGT TRBV, TRBD and TRBJ reference genes, and CDR3 was defined per IMGT. Highly expanded clones were defined as clonotypes with a frequency above 0.1%. Shannon entropy was used to measure repertoire diversity, and the Gini coefficient was used to measure V-J evenness. Clonotypes shared by more than one individual were considered public. TCRdb took the public reads, trimmed them with fastp at Q25, ran MiXCR for clone calling and kept in-frame beta chains. Records with the same CDR3 protein are collapsed into one entry carrying the most frequent genes and DNA. The V and J calls here are based on TCRdb, not the publication. This sample comprises 700,000 or so distinct CDR3 sequences, 25% to 30% of them detected only once. Clones ranked in the top ten supply about two fifths of the sample.

The full study reports these points: A larger number of public clonotypes was shared among persistent patients (over 2,500) than among newly diagnosed patients (more than 850). Compared with newly diagnosed patients, patients with persistent Graves' disease had lower TCR Shannon entropy and fewer highly expanded clones, which suggests clonal expansion. The authors noted that the small sample size was a limitation that may lower accuracy. Only the TCR beta chain was sequenced and analyzed. Preferential use of TRBV28, TRBJ1-2 and TRBJ2-5 was observed in persistent disease, whereas TRBV20-1 and TRBJ2-1 were favored in newly diagnosed disease. The study examined only peripheral blood because the primary lesion, thyroid tissue, could not be accessed.

CDR1 SGHRS and CDR2 YFSETQ were looked up in the germline V gene. At the junction V is shortened by 4 bases and J by 7 bases; bases outside the gene matches: 7. The CDR3, from cysteine to phenylalanine, totals 14 residues. Just CDR3 DNA is preserved here, 42 bases in frame from base 1. To note about this clonotype: Its antigen remains unidentified. No much larger clone is present one base from it, and per-base qualities are unavailable.

Here the sequenced sample was peripheral blood mononuclear cells (PBMCs), taken when the disease was refractory, from a patient treated with antithyroid drugs. The chain is assembled from TRBV5-1 and TRBJ2-2; 7 bases in the middle match TRBD1. The receptor was isolated from a female donor with Graves disease. This receptor has the CDR3 CASSIDRVGGELFF. The DNA sequence is TGCGCCAGCAGCATCGACAGGGTTGGCGGGGAGCTGTTTTTT.